The 31 T cell receptor beta chains presented below share a single source sample, sequenced in a study of blood T cell repertoires in COVID-19. The repertoire was sequenced with immunoSEQ multiplex PCR; TCRdb's copy has only in-frame clones and lacks some. The table records 150,000 to 200,000 clones, approximately 73% of them present only once. The specimen sequenced was PBMCs or T cells enriched from blood (not recorded which). The receptors were sampled from a woman aged 50 to 60 with acute COVID-19.

This clone occurred a few times. This chain joins TRBV27 and TRBJ1-2, with D hard to call. V was pared by 3 bases and J by 4 bases, with 15 bases between. Per germline, CDR1 MNHEY and CDR2 SMNVEV (reference sequence). The CDR3 runs to 15 residues. In DNA, the CDR3 is TGTGCCAGCAGTTTCGCAAGACGGAGAGGCTATGGCTACACCTTC. It yields the protein CASSFARRRGYGYTF.

The CDR3 loop is CAWSYGEVRATNEKLFF. The CDR3 coding sequence is TGTGCCTGGAGCTACGGGGAGGTCCGGGCAACTAATGAAAAACTGTTTTTT. J is TRBJ1-4 and V is TRBV30; D remains unclear. CDR3 length: 17 amino acids. Looked up from germline, CDR1 is GTSNPN and CDR2 is SVGIG (reference sequence). V dropped 3 bases and J dropped 0 bases, with 17 bases sitting between them.

V and J are TRBV24-1 and TRBJ1-2; 12 nucleotides align to TRBD1. This CDR3 contains 15 residues. The junction had 6 bases not matched to a gene; V was cut back by 3 bases and J by 8 bases. CDR1 is KGHDR and CDR2 is SFDVKD in the germline V gene. The CDR3 spells CATSDPGTGGNGYTF. DNA of the CDR3: TGTGCCACCAGTGATCCGGGGACAGGGGGCAACGGCTACACCTTC.

V is TRBV6-5 and J is TRBJ1-5; TRBD1 aligns across 9 bases. Germline loops: CDR1 MNHEY, CDR2 SVGAGI. The junction had 2 bases not matched to a gene; V was cut back by 4 bases and J by 4 bases. This CDR3 has 14 amino acids. CDR3 DNA: TGTGCCAGCAGTTGGACAGGGGAAAATCAGCCCCAGCATTTT. Translating gives CASSWTGENQPQHF.

This sequence joins TRBV4-3 and TRBJ1-2, with D hard to call. Germline V gene data show CDR1 as LGHNA and CDR2 as YSLEER. This CDR3 is built from 15 residues. V lost 0 bases and J 3 bases, leaving 11 bases between the germline ends. CDR3: CASSQDLAGDYGYTF. The DNA of the CDR3 is TGCGCCAGCAGCCAAGATCTGGCTGGAGACTATGGCTACACCTTC.

The gene calls are TRBV2 and TRBJ1-4; D is possibly TRBD1 (6 bases). The V end was cut by 11 bases, the J end by 0 bases, with 22 bases between. The CDR3 is 17 residues long. Germline loops: CDR1 SNHLY, CDR2 FYNNEI. The chain's CDR3 is CAQRRGTVGATNEKLFF. Written as DNA, the CDR3 is TGTGCCCAGAGAAGGGGGACGGTGGGGGCAACTAATGAAAAACTGTTTTTT.

The chain has TRBV5-1 and TRBJ1-3; D is ambiguous. Trimming removed 0 bases at V and 7 bases at J, with 20 bases between. The CDR3 covers 17 residues. Per germline, CDR1 SGHRS and CDR2 YFSETQ. As DNA, the CDR3 is TGCGCCAGCAGCTTGGGCCTTACCTCCCCGGCCGGGAACACCATATATTTT. Amino acid sequence: CASSLGLTSPAGNTIYF.

The chain is built from TRBV18 and TRBJ2-5; possibly TRBD2 for D (6 bases). The CDR3 sequence is 14 residues long. V was cut by 6 bases and J by 4 bases, with 15 bases left in between. Germline CDR1 and CDR2: KGHSH and LQKENI. The chain's CDR3 is CASSRETGGETQYF. The CDR3 DNA reads TGTGCCAGCTCCCGGGAGACCGGCGGAGAGACCCAGTACTTC.

The genes are TRBV7-9 and TRBJ1-1, with D possibly being TRBD1 (5 bases). The CDR3 totals 16 residues. V lost 5 bases and J lost 0, with 16 bases in between. The germline V gene has CDR1 SEHNR and CDR2 FQNEAQ (reference sequence). In DNA, the CDR3 is TGTGCCAGCAGCCCGGTTCTGGGACTCATGAACACTGAAGCTTTCTTT. Protein product: CASSPVLGLMNTEAFF.

The chain employs TRBV24-1 and TRBJ1-5, with D uncertain. Trimming shortened V by 4 bases and J by 5 bases, and 11 bases separated the two germline ends. Germline V gene data show CDR1 as KGHDR and CDR2 as SFDVKD. The CDR3 consists of 14 residues. The CDR3 spells CATSDTSGYQPQHF. The CDR3 DNA reads TGTGCCACCAGTGACACTAGTGGGTATCAGCCCCAGCATTTT.

The V gene is TRBV20-1, the J gene TRBJ1-2; D might be TRBD1 (5 bases). The germline CDR1 and CDR2 sequences are DFQATT and SNEGSKA (reference sequence). The length of the CDR3 is 11 residues. The V end was cut by 5 bases, the J end by 4 bases, with 8 bases between. The CDR3 DNA sequence: TGCAGTGCTGGGAGGGGCTATGGCTACACCTTC. This codes for CSAGRGYGYTF.

The chain joins TRBV13 to TRBJ1-4, with 9 bases matching TRBD1. V lost 4 bases to trimming and J lost 2 bases; unmatched junction nucleotides: 8. Germline V gene sequence: CDR1 PRHDT, CDR2 FYEKMQ (reference sequence). The CDR3 has 17 residues. CDR3 bases: TGTGCCAGCAGCTCAAGGGACAGGGTTAGGACTAATGAAAAACTGTTTTTT. This encodes CASSSRDRVRTNEKLFF.

The chain carries TRBV18 and TRBJ1-6; no definite D call. V gave up 2 bases and J gave up 7 bases, with 12 bases separating them. The CDR3 covers 15 residues. Germline V gene lookup returns CDR1 KGHSH and CDR2 LQKENI. This CDR3 reads CASSPAGIGNSPLHF. Written as DNA, the CDR3 is TGTGCCAGCTCACCAGCGGGGATTGGCAATTCACCCCTCCACTTT.

This clone was counted only a few times. The chain is built from TRBV27 and TRBJ1-1; 7 nucleotides agree with TRBD1. Germline V gene sequence: CDR1 MNHEY, CDR2 SMNVEV (reference sequence). This CDR3 has 17 residues. Trimming took 5 bases from V and 0 from J; bases not matched to a gene: 12. CDR3 coding DNA: TGTGCCAGCAGTGACCGCGCGACAGGGCCCATGAACACTGAAGCTTTCTTT. Amino acid sequence: CASSDRATGPMNTEAFF.

The table lists this clone with a count of one. The chain recombines TRBV6-5 with TRBJ2-5, with D tentatively TRBD2 (5 bases). V gave up 6 bases and J gave up 4 bases, with 15 bases separating them. Germline loops: CDR1 MNHEY, CDR2 SVGAGI. The CDR3 length is 14 residues. CDR3 coding DNA: TGTGCCAGCAGCGATGGTCCCCGGGGAGAGACCCAGTACTTC. It translates to CASSDGPRGETQYF.

The chain couples TRBV5-1 to TRBJ1-4, with 7 bases aligning to TRBD1. J gave up 4 bases and V 4 bases, and 7 bases lay outside the gene matches. This CDR3 region has 15 residues. Germline V lookup: CDR1 SGHRS, CDR2 YFSETQ. Here the CDR3 reads CASSTTGAYNEKLFF. DNA for the CDR3: TGCGCCAGCAGCACTACAGGGGCCTATAATGAAAAACTGTTTTTT.

The chain couples TRBV20-1 to TRBJ1-4; D gene uncertain. The ends were cut back, 7 bases at V and 8 bases at J, with 8 bases in the middle. The CDR3 is 10 amino acids. Germline V gene data show CDR1 as DFQATT and CDR2 as SNEGSKA (reference sequence). CDR3 sequence (DNA): TGCAGTGTTCAGGTGGAAAAACTGTTTTTT. Amino acids: CSVQVEKLFF.

This clone was detected only once. The V and J genes are TRBV4-2 and TRBJ2-5; D not resolved. Trimming removed 0 bases at V and 5 bases at J, with 10 bases between. The CDR3 totals 14 residues. CDR1 and CDR2 from the germline V gene are LGHNA and YNFKEQ. The CDR3 spells CASSQDLERETQYF. The CDR3 region has the DNA TGTGCCAGCAGCCAAGACCTTGAGAGGGAGACCCAGTACTTC.

Only a few counts were recorded for this clone. This sequence joins TRBV7-6 and TRBJ2-2; a weak D match, TRBD1 (5 bases). Per the germline V gene, CDR1 is SGHVS and CDR2 is FNYEAQ. Trimming shortened V by 2 bases and J by 0 bases, and 13 bases separated the two germline ends. The CDR3 contains 17 residues. In DNA, the CDR3 is TGTGCCAGCAGCTTATATGTTAGGACAACGAACACCGGGGAGCTGTTTTTT. It codes for CASSLYVRTTNTGELFF.

This clone was seen many times. The rearrangement uses TRBV11-2 and TRBJ2-2, with TRBD1 identical over 7 bases. The CDR3 sequence is 14 residues long. Germline V gene sequence: CDR1 SGHAT, CDR2 FQNNGV. The CDR3 here is CRTAGGNYTGELFF. The CDR3 nucleotides read TGTCGGACGGCAGGGGGTAATTACACCGGGGAGCTGTTTTTT.

The DNA for the CDR3 is TGTGCCAGCAGTGAACACAGGTCAAGCTCCTACGAGCAGTACGTC. Translation gives CASSEHRSSSYEQYV. V is TRBV6-1 and J is TRBJ2-7; a weak D match, TRBD1 (5 bases). The germline V and J ends were trimmed by 2 bases and 0 bases, with 11 bases remaining between them. Germline V CDR1 and CDR2: MNHNS, SASEGT. The CDR3 contains 15 residues.

This clone occurred once. The CDR3 loop reads CASQRQGAWSPLHF. The CDR3, as DNA: TGTGCCAGCCAGCGACAGGGTGCCTGGTCACCCCTCCACTTT. The rearrangement joins TRBV27 to TRBJ1-6; 7 nucleotides line up with TRBD1. Germline values: CDR1 MNHEY, CDR2 SMNVEV (reference sequence). This CDR3 comprises 14 residues. After removal of 8 bases from V and 10 bases from J, the junction contained 11 bases not matched to a gene.

The rearrangement links TRBV6-5 to TRBJ2-2, with D maybe TRBD2 (6 bases). The CDR3 is 13 amino acids. Germline CDR1 and CDR2: MNHEY and SVGAGI. Trimming shortened V by 8 bases and J by 2 bases, and 9 bases separated the two germline ends. CDR3 sequence (DNA): TGTGCCAGCGGGAGGCTTAACACCGGGGAGCTGTTTTTT. Translation: CASGRLNTGELFF.

The chain links TRBV7-6 to TRBJ1-3; the D gene is possibly TRBD1 (6 bases). The ends were cut back, 6 bases at V and 0 bases at J, with 15 bases in the middle. The CDR3 runs to 16 residues. The germline V gene encodes CDR1 SGHVS and CDR2 FNYEAQ. The chain's CDR3 is CASSLLGQNSGNTIYF. Here the CDR3 DNA reads TGTGCCAGCAGTCTGCTAGGACAGAACTCTGGAAACACCATATATTTT.

As to this clone: Other DNA sequences in the sample encode the same CDR3. The rearrangement links TRBV13 to TRBJ1-1, with a possible D match to TRBD1 (5 bases). V gave up 0 bases and J gave up 1 base, with 6 bases separating them. CDR3 length: 14 residues. The V gene's germline CDR1 is PRHDT and CDR2 FYEKMQ (reference sequence). The DNA of the CDR3 is TGTGCCAGCAGCTTAGGTCAGGGGAACACTGAAGCTTTCTTT. Translated, it gives CASSLGQGNTEAFF.

The chain combines TRBV6-4 with TRBJ2-3; 8 bases map to TRBD2. CDR1 and CDR2 (germline): MRHNA, SNTAGT. The CDR3 sequence is 12 residues long. After removal of 5 bases from V and 9 bases from J, the junction contained 4 bases not matched to a gene. The CDR3 DNA reads as TGTGCCAGCAGTACCTCGGGGGGGACGCAGTATTTT. This sequence encodes CASSTSGGTQYF.

The chain carries TRBV5-1 and TRBJ1-6; D is undetermined. The CDR3 has 17 amino acids. Germline V gene lookup returns CDR1 SGHRS and CDR2 YFSETQ. Trimming removed 0 bases from V and 0 bases from J, with 10 bases in between. CDR3 amino acids: CASSLEAGSSYNSPLHF. The CDR3, as DNA: TGCGCCAGCAGCTTGGAAGCAGGCAGCTCCTATAATTCACCCCTCCACTTT. The variable domain in full, completed from reference TRBV5-1 and TRBJ1-6, reads KAGVTQTPRYLIKTRGQQVTLSCSPISGHRSVSWYQQTPGQGLQFLFEYFSETQRNKGNFPGRFSGRQFSNSRSEMNVSTLELGDSALYLCASSLEAGSSYNSPLHFGNGTRLTVT.

The gene calls are TRBV2 and TRBJ1-2; 11 bases are shared with TRBD1. The CDR3 has 15 amino acids. The germline V gene encodes CDR1 SNHLY and CDR2 FYNNEI. Trimming cost V 6 bases and J 7 bases; bases outside gene matches: 10. This chain's CDR3 is CASRPGTGGSSGYTF. Written as DNA, the CDR3 is TGTGCCAGCAGACCGGGGACAGGGGGGTCGAGTGGCTACACCTTC.

This rearrangement joins TRBV7-9 to TRBJ1-2; maybe TRBD1 (6 bases). The CDR3 runs to 14 residues. V lost 1 base and J 8 bases, leaving 14 bases between the germline ends. The germline CDR1 and CDR2 sequences are SEHNR and FQNEAQ (reference sequence). CDR3 DNA: TGTGCCAGCAGCTTAGAGAACAGGGCCTACGGCTACACCTTC. Translating it yields CASSLENRAYGYTF.

The rearrangement uses TRBV28 and TRBJ1-3, with TRBD1 as a possible D gene (5 bases). The CDR3 is 15 amino acids. CDR1 is MDHEN and CDR2 is SYDVKM in the germline V gene. Trimming cost V 7 bases and J 4 bases, with 17 bases left between them. CDR3 bases: TGTGCCAGCAAGAGGACACTTACCTCCGGAAACACCATATATTTT. This codes for CASKRTLTSGNTIYF. The full variable domain, rest sourced from reference TRBV28 and TRBJ1-3, is DVKVTQSSRYLVKRTGEKVFLECVQDMDHENMFWYRQDPGLGLRLIYFSYDVKMKEKGDIPEGYSVSREKKERFSLILESASTNQTSMYLCASKRTLTSGNTIYFGEGSWLTVV.

This clone was counted between two and nine times. J is TRBJ2-5 and V is TRBV9; the match to TRBD2 covers 14 bases. CDR1 SGDLS and CDR2 YYNGEE come from the germline V gene. The trim removed 4 bases at V and 1 base at J, leaving 6 bases unmatched. The CDR3 length is 17 residues. DNA for the CDR3: TGTGCCAGCAGCCTCGGGACTAGCGGGGGCCGCCAAGAGACCCAGTACTTC. Amino acid sequence: CASSLGTSGGRQETQYF. Together with reference TRBV9 and TRBJ2-5, the CDR3 gives the full variable domain: DSGVTQTPKHLITATGQRVTLRCSPRSGDLSVYWYQQSLDQGLQFLIQYYNGEERAKGNILERFSAQQFPDLHSELNLSSLELGDSALYFCASSLGTSGGRQETQYFGPGTRLLVL.